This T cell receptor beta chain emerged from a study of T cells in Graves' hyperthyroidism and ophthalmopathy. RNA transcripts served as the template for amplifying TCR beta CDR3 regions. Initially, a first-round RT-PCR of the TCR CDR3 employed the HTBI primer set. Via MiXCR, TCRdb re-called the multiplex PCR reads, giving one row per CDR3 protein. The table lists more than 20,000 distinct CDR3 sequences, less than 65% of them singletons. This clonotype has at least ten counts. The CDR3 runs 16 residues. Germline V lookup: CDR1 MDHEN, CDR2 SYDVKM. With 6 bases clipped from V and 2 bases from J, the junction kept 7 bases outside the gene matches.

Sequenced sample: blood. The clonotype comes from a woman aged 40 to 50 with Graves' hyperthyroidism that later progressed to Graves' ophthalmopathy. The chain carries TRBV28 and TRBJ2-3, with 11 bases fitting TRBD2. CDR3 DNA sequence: TGTGCCAGCAGACCCCTAGCGGGAGGAGTCACAGATACGCAGTATTTT. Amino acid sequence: CASRPLAGGVTDTQYF.